The entry below gives a single T cell receptor (beta chain) sequence along with its context. This sample was taken from a study of beta chain features in type 1 diabetes. What was sequenced were expressed TCRB transcripts, since all of the isolated RNA had been reverse transcribed. The table came from immunoSEQ multiplex PCR; TCRdb's copy has only in-frame clones and leaves some out. Of some 360,000 clones in the sample, about 18% were seen once. Germline lookup yields CDR1 LNHDA and CDR2 SQIVND (reference sequence). V was trimmed by 9 bases and J by 0 bases, leaving 18 bases between them. This CDR3 spans 16 amino acids.

The chain uses TRBV19 and TRBJ2-1; a possible D gene is TRBD1 (5 bases). The receptor's source is a woman between 18 and 30 years old in good health. The specimen sequenced was naive CD4+ T cells from blood. This chain's CDR3 is CARDIPARCSYNEQFF. CDR3 DNA: TGTGCCAGGGACATTCCGGCCCGATGCTCCTACAATGAGCAGTTCTTC.